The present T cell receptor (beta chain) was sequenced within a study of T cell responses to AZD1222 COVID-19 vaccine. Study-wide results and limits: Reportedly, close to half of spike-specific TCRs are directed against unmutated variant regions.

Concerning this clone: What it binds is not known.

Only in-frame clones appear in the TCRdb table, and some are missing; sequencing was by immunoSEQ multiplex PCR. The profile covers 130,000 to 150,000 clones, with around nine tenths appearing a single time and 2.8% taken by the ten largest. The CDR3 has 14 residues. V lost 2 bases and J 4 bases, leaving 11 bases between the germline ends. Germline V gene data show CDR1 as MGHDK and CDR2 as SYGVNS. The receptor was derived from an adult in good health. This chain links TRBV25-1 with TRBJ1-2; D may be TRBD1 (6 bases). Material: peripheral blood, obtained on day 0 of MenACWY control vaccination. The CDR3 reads CASSEGDRLYGYTF. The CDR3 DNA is TGTGCCAGCAGTGAAGGAGACAGGCTCTATGGCTACACCTTC.